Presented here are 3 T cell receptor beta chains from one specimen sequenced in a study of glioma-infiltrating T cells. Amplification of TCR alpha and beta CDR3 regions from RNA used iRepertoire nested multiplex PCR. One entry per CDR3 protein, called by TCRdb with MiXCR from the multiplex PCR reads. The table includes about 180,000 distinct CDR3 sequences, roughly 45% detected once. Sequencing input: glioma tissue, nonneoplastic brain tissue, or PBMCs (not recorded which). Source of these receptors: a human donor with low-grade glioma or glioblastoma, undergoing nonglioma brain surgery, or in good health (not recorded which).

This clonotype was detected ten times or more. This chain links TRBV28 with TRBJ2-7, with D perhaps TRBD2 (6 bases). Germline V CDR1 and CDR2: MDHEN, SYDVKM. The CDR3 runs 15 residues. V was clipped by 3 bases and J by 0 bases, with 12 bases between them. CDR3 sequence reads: CASSLAAGSSYEQYF. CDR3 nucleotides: TGTGCCAGCAGTTTGGCGGCGGGGAGCTCCTACGAGCAGTACTTC.

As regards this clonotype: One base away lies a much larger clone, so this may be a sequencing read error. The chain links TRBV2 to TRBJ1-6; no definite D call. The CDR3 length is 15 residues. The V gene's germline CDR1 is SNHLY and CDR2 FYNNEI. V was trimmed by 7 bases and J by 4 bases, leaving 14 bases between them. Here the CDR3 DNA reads TGTGCCAGCAATCCCGACGGGGATTATAATTCACCCCTCCACTTT. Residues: CASNPDGDYNSPLHF.

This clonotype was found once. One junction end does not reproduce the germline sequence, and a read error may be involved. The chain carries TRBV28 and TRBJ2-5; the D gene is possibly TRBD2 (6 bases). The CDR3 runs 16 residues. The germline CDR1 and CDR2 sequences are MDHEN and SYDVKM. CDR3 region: CASSSRTIAFQDTQYF. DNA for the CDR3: TGTGCCAGCAGCTCTAGGACTATCGCGTTCCAAGACACCCAGTACTTC. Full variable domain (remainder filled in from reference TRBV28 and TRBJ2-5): DVKVTQSSRYLVKRTGEKVFLECVQDMDHENMFWYRQDPGLGLRLIYFSYDVKMKEKGDIPEGYSVSREKKERFSLILESASTNQTSMYLCASSSRTIAFQDTQYFGPGTRLLVL.